This T cell receptor (beta chain) was identified during a study of response to subunit inactivated influenza vaccine. The study, taken as a whole, reports: Each seasonal influenza vaccination, the authors suggested, recruits few new T cells.

J was trimmed by 2 bases and V by 3 bases; bases with no gene match: 15. This CDR3 is 19 amino acids long. A single record per CDR3 protein comes from TCRdb applying MiXCR to the RT-PCR reads. The sample consists of over 150,000 distinct CDR3 sequences, around 10% of them appearing once. By share, this clonotype counts as hyperexpanded. What it binds is unknown. The V call is TRBV12-3 or TRBV12-4, the J call TRBJ2-1; the match to TRBD2 covers 8 bases. The receptor's source is a man aged 50 to 69 who received an inactivated influenza vaccine. Sample: CD8+ T cells sorted from PBMCs, taken about 24 months after vaccination. The CDR3 reads CASSFGPVGGRIPYNEQFF. The CDR3, as DNA: TGTGCCAGCAGTTTCGGGCCTGTCGGCGGGAGGATACCCTACAATGAGCAGTTCTTC.